The rows below give T cell receptor beta chains drawn from one sample of a study of T-cell memory formation after mild COVID-19. TCRdb re-called the 5' RACE reads through MiXCR, storing one row per CDR3 protein. This sample yields more than 150,000 distinct CDR3 sequences, of which roughly 20% are seen a single time; roughly 3.9% belongs to the top ten. Sequenced material: PBMCs or a T cell subset sorted from them (not recorded which). The receptors stem from a man aged 18 to 30 who had mild COVID-19 (a few samples of this study predate the infection). Cell type and time point are not known. Each CDR3 is given with its conserved first and last residue. Fields, in order: J gene, V gene, D gene, clone size, CDR3 DNA, CDR3 protein. D genes are given only for firm matches. Clone size is shown for a subset of rows, as once, few, many or a class of expanded clone.

TRBJ2-6 TRBV5-1 NA NA TGCGCCAGCAGCTTGGGCGGGTTTGGGGCCAACGTCCTGACTTTC CASSLGGFGANVLTF
TRBJ1-1 TRBV7-2 NA NA TGTGCCAGCAGCTTATTAATCCGAGCAGCTGAAGCTTTCTTT CASSLLIRAAEAFF
TRBJ1-1 TRBV12-3/TRBV12-4 NA few TGTGCCAGCAGTAACGGTCAGTGGGCTGAAGCTTTCTTT CASSNGQWAEAFF
TRBJ1-2 TRBV7-9 NA NA TGTGCCAGCAGCCAGACAGAGATCTATGGCTACACCTTC CASSQTEIYGYTF
TRBJ2-5 TRBV4-1 NA medium-sized TGCGCCAGCAGCCAAGAATATTCCGGACAAGAGACCCAGTACTTC CASSQEYSGQETQYF
TRBJ2-6 TRBV12-5 NA NA TGTGCTAGTGGTTTTAAGGGTAACGGGGCCAACGTCCTGACTTTC CASGFKGNGANVLTF
TRBJ2-1 TRBV11-3 TRBD2 NA TGTGCCAGCAGCTTCGGACTAGCCCCCTACAATGAGCAGTTCTTC CASSFGLAPYNEQFF
TRBJ2-3 TRBV4-3 TRBD2 many TGCGCCAGCAGCCGGATGACCGGGACTAGCGAGCCACTGGGGAAGCAGTATTTT CASSRMTGTSEPLGKQYF
TRBJ2-5 TRBV7-8 NA few TGTGCCAGCAGCTGGCGGGAAATCCAAGAGACCCAGTACTTC CASSWREIQETQYF
TRBJ2-3 TRBV7-3 TRBD2 few TGTGCCAGCAGCTTAAACGGGGGGGCCACAGATACGCAGTATTTT CASSLNGGATDTQYF
TRBJ2-3 TRBV4-2 TRBD2 NA TGTGCCAGCAGCCAAGATCAAGGCGGGGGTGCTTCAGATACGCAGTATTTT CASSQDQGGGASDTQYF
TRBJ2-3 TRBV11-2 TRBD2 few TGTGCCAGCAGAAAGGCGTTGGGACTAGCGGGGGGCGAAGATACGCAGTATTTT CASRKALGLAGGEDTQYF
TRBJ1-2 TRBV20-1 NA NA TGCAGTGCTAGCTCGGGGAGGGGGAACTATGGCTACACCTTC CSASSGRGNYGYTF
TRBJ2-3 TRBV11-3 TRBD2 NA TGTGCCAGCAGCGAGACTAGCGGAAGTGGTACGCAGTATTTT CASSETSGSGTQYF
TRBJ1-6 TRBV28 TRBD1 few TGTGCCAGCAGAGGACAGGGGAGATCACCCCTCCACTTT CASRGQGRSPLHF
TRBJ2-3 TRBV7-2 NA few TGTGCCAGCAGCTCACTAGCCGCAGATACGCAGTATTTT CASSSLAADTQYF